These 31 T cell receptor beta chains were all obtained from the same sample, sequenced in a study of T cells in localized non-small cell lung cancer. Sequenced by immunoSEQ multiplex PCR; TCRdb stores in-frame clones only, minus some. The sample holds about 41,000 clones, about nine tenths seen once. Sequencing used peripheral blood, obtained before any cancer treatment. All receptors come from a female donor over 55 with stage I squamous cell lung carcinoma.

This chain joins TRBV6-1 and TRBJ2-3, with a weak D call TRBD1 (5 bases). CDR1 MNHNS and CDR2 SASEGT come from the germline V gene. V was trimmed by 2 bases and J by 5 bases, leaving 8 bases between them. The CDR3 is 13 residues long. Written as DNA, the CDR3 is TGTGCCAGCAGTGAACAAAGGGGAGATACGCAGTATTTT. This sequence encodes CASSEQRGDTQYF.

The chain joins TRBV4-3 to TRBJ1-2; D gene uncertain. V dropped 2 bases and J dropped 3 bases, with 13 bases sitting between them. The CDR3 is 15 amino acids. In germline, CDR1 is LGHNA, CDR2 YSLEER. The CDR3 spells CASSQINALHYGYTF. Written as DNA, the CDR3 is TGCGCCAGCAGCCAAATAAATGCCCTTCACTATGGCTACACCTTC.

This clone was counted a single time. The chain couples TRBV5-4 to TRBJ2-6; D call uncertain. This CDR3 contains 15 residues. Trimming cost V 0 bases and J 4 bases, with 8 bases left between them. The germline V gene has CDR1 SGHNT and CDR2 YYREEE (reference sequence). The CDR3 sequence: CASSLESGGANVLTF. The CDR3 DNA follows: TGTGCCAGCAGCTTGGAAAGTGGCGGGGCCAACGTCCTGACTTTC.

The CDR3: CASSAGTTLYEQYF. CDR3 coding DNA: TGTGCCAGTAGTGCCGGGACCACGCTCTACGAGCAGTACTTC. The chain links TRBV19 to TRBJ2-7, with D perhaps assigned TRBD1 or TRBD2 (5 bases each). V dropped 5 bases and J dropped 3 bases, with 14 bases sitting between them. Germline CDR1 is LNHDA and CDR2 is SQIVND (reference sequence). CDR3 length: 14 amino acids.

The chain joins TRBV4-3 to TRBJ2-1, with D perhaps matching TRBD2 (6 bases). Germline V gene data show CDR1 as LGHNA and CDR2 as YSLEER. V was shortened by 4 bases and J by 6 bases, with 16 bases between the two germline ends. The CDR3 has 15 amino acids. The DNA of the CDR3 is TGCGCCAGCAGCCGCCAACTAGACGGGGGCAATGAGCAGTTCTTC. Its translation is CASSRQLDGGNEQFF.

The chain links TRBV29-1 to TRBJ1-2; unclear D gene. The CDR3 loop spans 12 amino acids. The germline V and J ends were trimmed by 1 base and 8 bases, with 11 bases remaining between them. From germline, CDR1 is SQVTM and CDR2 ANQGSEA. The CDR3 DNA reads as TGCAGCGTTGAAGGGTACGCGGGGGGCTACACCTTC. As protein: CSVEGYAGGYTF.

The chain couples TRBV5-6 to TRBJ2-5; unclear D gene. Germline assignment: CDR1 SGHDT and CDR2 YYEEEE. V dropped 2 bases and J dropped 5 bases, with 7 bases sitting between them. This CDR3 spans 12 amino acids. CDR3: CASSLGRETQYF. In DNA form, the CDR3 reads TGTGCCAGCAGCTTAGGACGGGAGACCCAGTACTTC.

This chain links TRBV7-9 with TRBJ2-4, with 8 bases aligning to TRBD1. Losses at the gene ends were 4 bases for V and 5 bases for J; bases not matched to a gene: 4. This CDR3 is built from 14 residues. Germline V gives CDR1 SEHNR, CDR2 FQNEAQ (reference sequence). CDR3 nucleotide sequence: TGTGCCAGCAGCTACACAGGGGGAGAAAACATTCAGTACTTC. Protein sequence: CASSYTGGENIQYF.

V gene TRBV7-9 combines with J gene TRBJ2-1; no clear D gene. The CDR3 totals 12 residues. Germline V lookup: CDR1 SEHNR, CDR2 FQNEAQ (reference sequence). Trimming took 3 bases from V and 5 from J, leaving 5 bases between them. Here the CDR3 reads CASSFRHNEQFF. The CDR3 DNA is TGTGCCAGCAGCTTTCGGCACAATGAGCAGTTCTTC.

The chain carries TRBV27 and TRBJ2-7; the match to TRBD2 covers 13 bases. The V gene end was trimmed by 7 bases and the J gene end by 1 base; junction bases not matched to a gene: 4. Per germline, CDR1 MNHEY and CDR2 SMNVEV (reference sequence). The length of the CDR3 is 15 residues. As DNA, the CDR3 is TGTGCCAGCAAGAGGACTAGCGGGAGTTCCTACGAGCAGTACTTC. Its protein product is CASKRTSGSSYEQYF.

The V and J genes are TRBV5-1 and TRBJ2-1; TRBD2 matches at 13 bases. This CDR3 is built from 18 residues. Germline CDR1 and CDR2: SGHRS and YFSETQ. J lost 6 bases, V lost 3 bases, and 12 bases had no gene match. As DNA, the CDR3 is TGCGCCAGCAGCTCACGTCCTCCGGGGACTAGCGGGACCAATGAGCAGTTCTTC. Translating it yields CASSSRPPGTSGTNEQFF.

The chain uses TRBV2 and TRBJ2-7; the match to TRBD2 covers 9 bases. V gave up 7 bases and J gave up 4 bases; unmatched junction bases: 11. Germline values: CDR1 SNHLY, CDR2 FYNNEI. The CDR3 is 15 amino acids. The CDR3 region has the DNA TGTGCCAGCATCGAGGTGGGACTAGCAGTTTACGAGCAGTACTTC. This encodes CASIEVGLAVYEQYF.

The chain combines TRBV11-3 with TRBJ2-7, with D uncertain. The CDR3 spans 13 residues. Trimming stripped 5 bases from V and 0 bases from J, with 8 bases between. Per germline, CDR1 SGHNT and CDR2 YENEEA. Written as DNA, the CDR3 is TGTGCCAGCAGCCCAGAGGACTCCTACGAGCAGTACTTC. Translation: CASSPEDSYEQYF.

The DNA for the CDR3 is TGCAGCGCCGAAAGGGGGAACTATGGCTACACCTTC. Its translation is CSAERGNYGYTF. V and J are TRBV29-1 and TRBJ1-2; a possible D gene is TRBD1 (6 bases). The CDR3 covers 12 residues. V gave up 7 bases and J gave up 2 bases, with 11 bases separating them. Germline CDR1 SQVTM, CDR2 ANQGSEA.

The chain is built from TRBV19 and TRBJ1-2; a possible D gene is TRBD1 (6 bases). V was trimmed by 5 bases and J by 4 bases, leaving 20 bases between them. Germline loops: CDR1 LNHDA, CDR2 SQIVND (reference sequence). The CDR3 is 16 amino acids. As DNA, the CDR3 is TGTGCCAGTAGTCCAACAGGGACGGTCGCCTCCTATGGCTACACCTTC. Its translation is CASSPTGTVASYGYTF.

This clone turned up a few times. The chain combines TRBV5-1 with TRBJ2-3; 12 bases match TRBD2. V was pared by 2 bases and J by 1 base, with 2 bases of the junction left unmatched. The CDR3 sequence is 16 residues long. CDR1 is SGHRS, CDR2 YFSETQ, per germline. The CDR3 DNA follows: TGCGCCAGCAGCTTTCCTAGCGGGGGGGGCACAGATACGCAGTATTTT. Residues: CASSFPSGGGTDTQYF.

The V and J genes are TRBV7-8 and TRBJ2-7; no clear D gene. V was clipped by 4 bases and J by 6 bases, with 13 bases between them. The CDR3 consists of 13 residues. CDR1 is SGHVS, CDR2 FQNEAQ, per germline. The CDR3 protein is CASSSPRLGEQYF. The DNA for the CDR3 is TGTGCCAGCAGCTCACCTAGACTCGGCGAGCAGTACTTC.

The CDR3 coding sequence is TGTGCCAGCAGCCAAGAATGGGGAACAAATCAGCCCCAGCATTTT. Its protein is CASSQEWGTNQPQHF. The chain combines TRBV4-2 with TRBJ1-5; D unclear. The length of the CDR3 is 15 residues. The germline V and J ends were trimmed by 0 bases and 4 bases, with 10 bases remaining between them. From germline, CDR1 is LGHNA and CDR2 YNFKEQ.

This sequence joins TRBV5-6 and TRBJ2-5, with 8 bases identical to TRBD2. V lost 2 bases, J lost 4 bases, and 4 bases stayed unmatched. From germline, CDR1 is SGHDT and CDR2 YYEEEE. The CDR3 consists of 14 residues. CDR3 residues: CASSFPGGPETQYF. The CDR3 DNA reads as TGTGCCAGCAGCTTTCCGGGAGGGCCAGAGACCCAGTACTTC.

This clone has a handful of counts. The V call is TRBV19, the J call TRBJ2-7; TRBD2 matches at 9 bases. The length of the CDR3 is 15 residues. V lost 3 bases and J lost 5; bases outside the gene matches: 8. CDR1 and CDR2 from the germline V gene are LNHDA and SQIVND (reference sequence). The CDR3, as DNA: TGTGCCAGTAGTATCGATTTAGCGGGAGTTGACGAGCAGTACTTC. Its translation is CASSIDLAGVDEQYF.

The chain couples TRBV15 to TRBJ1-4; no clear D gene. This CDR3 is built from 15 residues. V lost 0 bases and J lost 4, with 9 bases in between. Germline V CDR1 and CDR2: LNHNV, YYDKDF (reference sequence). The CDR3 nucleotides read TGTGCCACCAGCAGAGAAAGTGGCTTTAATGAAAAACTGTTTTTT. Translated, it gives CATSRESGFNEKLFF.

The chain couples TRBV6-5 to TRBJ2-7, with unresolved D. The CDR3 spans 10 residues. Germline V gives CDR1 MNHEY, CDR2 SVGAGI. The ends were cut back, 8 bases at V and 5 bases at J, with 7 bases in the middle. The CDR3 protein is CASRGNEQYF. In DNA, the CDR3 is TGTGCCAGCCGTGGAAACGAGCAGTACTTC.

CDR3 region: CASSLVLGVQPQHF. The DNA of the CDR3 is TGTGCCAGCAGCTTAGTCCTAGGGGTACAGCCCCAGCATTTT. The chain has TRBV7-2 and TRBJ1-5, with D maybe TRBD1 (5 bases). The germline V and J ends were trimmed by 1 base and 7 bases, with 11 bases remaining between them. Looked up from germline, CDR1 is SGHTA and CDR2 is FQGNSA. This CDR3 is 14 amino acids long.

The chain links TRBV6-6 to TRBJ1-5; tentative D call: TRBD1 (5 bases). Germline CDR1 is MNHNY and CDR2 is SVGAGI (reference sequence). This CDR3 comprises 13 residues. Trimming took 6 bases from V and 4 from J, leaving 10 bases between them. In DNA, the CDR3 is TGTGCCAGCAGCCGACAGCGTAATCAGCCCCAGCATTTT. This translates into CASSRQRNQPQHF.

The rearrangement uses TRBV30 and TRBJ2-1, with unresolved D. There are 17 residues in the CDR3. The V gene's germline CDR1 is GTSNPN and CDR2 SVGIG (reference sequence). The V gene lost 1 base and the J gene lost 5 bases, with 21 bases spanning the gap. CDR3 sequence: CAWSGSKARSFHNEQFF. CDR3 DNA: TGTGCCTGGAGTGGATCAAAAGCTCGGTCTTTTCACAATGAGCAGTTCTTC.

This clone was observed a single time. The chain carries TRBV27 and TRBJ2-1; 9 positions match TRBD2. The CDR3 is 15 amino acids. Germline-derived CDR1 and CDR2 are MNHEY and SMNVEV (reference sequence). V gave up 6 bases and J gave up 0 bases; unmatched junction bases: 3. The DNA of the CDR3 is TGTGCCAGCAGGACTAGCGGAAGCTCCTACAATGAGCAGTTCTTC. Amino acids: CASRTSGSSYNEQFF.

This chain links TRBV19 with TRBJ2-2, with D perhaps matching TRBD1 (6 bases). Between the trimmed V and J ends, which lost 5 bases and 1 base, there was a span of 11 bases. The V gene's germline CDR1 is LNHDA and CDR2 SQIVND (reference sequence). CDR3 length: 15 amino acids. DNA of the CDR3: TGTGCCAGTAGTTCCCAAGGGGGGAACACCGGGGAGCTGTTTTTT. Protein product: CASSSQGGNTGELFF.

The chain couples TRBV18 to TRBJ1-3, with D uncertain. V was clipped by 3 bases and J by 0 bases, with 9 bases between them. The CDR3 has 15 residues. CDR1 is KGHSH, CDR2 LQKENI, per germline. CDR3 nucleotide sequence: TGTGCCAGCTCACCGGGCCACTCCTCTGGAAACACCATATATTTT. It is translated as CASSPGHSSGNTIYF.

This clone appeared a single time. The rearrangement links TRBV7-3 to TRBJ2-2; 13 positions match TRBD2. From germline, CDR1 is SGHTA and CDR2 FQGTGA. The trim removed 0 bases at V and 11 bases at J, leaving 6 bases unmatched. There are 16 residues in the CDR3. For the CDR3, the DNA is TGTGCCAGCAGCTTAACAGGGACTAGCGGGAAGAGAGAGCTGTTTTTT. Amino acids: CASSLTGTSGKRELFF.

V is TRBV14 and J is TRBJ2-7; unclear D gene. V was clipped by 1 base and J by 3 bases, with 10 bases between them. Germline V lookup: CDR1 SGHDN, CDR2 FVKESK. This CDR3 comprises 14 residues. The CDR3 loop is CASSQGTPNYEQYF. CDR3 DNA sequence: TGTGCCAGCAGCCAAGGGACCCCAAACTACGAGCAGTACTTC. Filled out from reference TRBV14 and TRBJ2-7, the complete variable domain reads EAGVTQFPSHSVIEKGQTVTLRCDPISGHDNLYWYRRVMGKEIKFLLHFVKESKQDESGMPNNRFLAERTGGTYSTLKVQPAELEDSGVYFCASSQGTPNYEQYFGPGTRLTVT.

This clone was found a few times. V is TRBV27 and J is TRBJ1-5; D is uncertain. The ends were cut back, 4 bases at V and 9 bases at J, with 10 bases in the middle. Per the germline V gene, CDR1 is MNHEY and CDR2 is SMNVEV (reference sequence). The CDR3 has 12 residues. DNA for the CDR3: TGTGCCAGCAGTTCACTCTCGTCGCCCCAGCATTTT. It encodes CASSSLSSPQHF.